This entry lists 32 T cell receptor beta chains sequenced from one sample in a study of blood T cell repertoires in COVID-19. Assay used: immunoSEQ multiplex PCR; TCRdb lists only in-frame clones, some missing. The sample has 150,000 to 200,000 clones, 80% to 90% seen once. Sequences were obtained from peripheral blood. Every receptor here comes from a man aged 35 to 55 who had recovered from COVID-19.

The genes are TRBV7-2 and TRBJ2-7, with D tentatively TRBD1 (8 bases). Looked up from germline, CDR1 is SGHTA and CDR2 is FQGNSA. The CDR3 length is 13 residues. The V and J ends lost 1 base and 9 bases respectively, with 13 bases between them. CDR3 region: CASSLGQGRVQYF. The CDR3 bases are TGTGCCAGCAGCTTAGGACAGGGGAGGGTGCAGTACTTC. Supplemented by reference TRBV7-2 and TRBJ2-7, the full variable domain reads GAGVSQSPSNKVTEKGKDVELRCDPISGHTALYWYRQSLGQGLEFLIYFQGNSAPDKSGLPSDRFSAERTGGSVSTLTIQRTQQEDSAVYLCASSLGQGRVQYFGPGTRLTVT.

The chain couples TRBV28 to TRBJ2-6; D is perhaps TRBD1 (6 bases). This CDR3 has 14 residues. The germline gives CDR1 MDHEN, CDR2 SYDVKM. V lost 2 bases and J 6 bases, leaving 8 bases between the germline ends. The CDR3 DNA is TGTGCCAGCAGTTTAGGGGGCGCGGCCAACGTCCTGACTTTC. Protein: CASSLGGAANVLTF.

The J gene is TRBJ2-3, the V gene TRBV18; 11 nucleotides match TRBD2. The germline CDR1 and CDR2 sequences are KGHSH and LQKENI. Trimming cost V 1 base and J 5 bases; bases outside gene matches: 8. The CDR3 is made up of 17 amino acids. CDR3 protein: CASSPRTSGGLRDTQYF. In DNA, the CDR3 is TGTGCCAGCTCACCACGTACTAGCGGGGGACTCAGAGATACGCAGTATTTT.

The J gene is TRBJ2-5, the V gene TRBV15, with a tentative D call TRBD2 (7 bases). Trimming left V 0 bases short and J 4 bases short, with 12 bases between. The CDR3 covers 15 residues. Germline loops: CDR1 LNHNV, CDR2 YYDKDF (reference sequence). In DNA, the CDR3 is TGTGCCACCAGCAGAGATAGGGGGGGGCCAGAGACCCAGTACTTC. This codes for CATSRDRGGPETQYF.

This rearrangement joins TRBV19 to TRBJ1-1; D call uncertain. Germline lookup yields CDR1 LNHDA and CDR2 SQIVND (reference sequence). V gave up 7 bases and J gave up 7 bases, with 10 bases separating them. The CDR3 consists of 11 residues. The CDR3 protein is CASTTRGEAFF. CDR3 coding DNA: TGTGCCAGTACTACTCGGGGTGAAGCTTTCTTT.

The chain has TRBV15 and TRBJ2-1, with D possibly matching TRBD2 (7 bases). This CDR3 is 15 amino acids long. V was trimmed by 0 bases and J by 10 bases, leaving 16 bases between them. Germline V CDR1 and CDR2: LNHNV, YYDKDF (reference sequence). The CDR3 is CATSRDRIGGGEQFF. CDR3 in DNA: TGTGCCACCAGCAGAGATAGGATAGGGGGAGGGGAGCAGTTCTTC.

V gene TRBV6-8 combines with J gene TRBJ2-7; D perhaps matches TRBD2 (5 bases). The CDR3 loop spans 15 amino acids. Germline CDR1 and CDR2: MNHGY and SAAAGT. V lost 7 bases to trimming and J lost 5 bases, with 21 bases between them. CDR3 nucleotide sequence: TGTGCCAGCATGAGTTGTGGACTTCTTTTCGACGAGCAGTACTTC. Translation gives CASMSCGLLFDEQYF.

This clone was detected ten times or more. The chain uses TRBV27 and TRBJ2-7, with D perhaps TRBD2 (5 bases). CDR3 size: 17 residues. Trimming took off 5 bases at V and 0 bases at J, with 20 bases between the two ends. Per germline, CDR1 MNHEY and CDR2 SMNVEV (reference sequence). The CDR3 spells CASSGGPGIMSSYEQYF. In DNA, the CDR3 is TGTGCCAGCAGTGGCGGGCCCGGAATCATGAGCTCCTACGAGCAGTACTTC.

The chain recombines TRBV29-1 with TRBJ2-7; 9 nucleotides agree with TRBD2. There are 12 residues in the CDR3. Germline assignment: CDR1 SQVTM and CDR2 ANQGSEA. J was trimmed by 6 bases and V by 7 bases; bases with no gene match: 7. The CDR3: CSAIAGVSEQYF. The CDR3 DNA sequence: TGCAGCGCTATAGCGGGAGTAAGCGAGCAGTACTTC.

DNA for the CDR3: TGTGCCAGCACCGGGGTCGATACGCAGTATTTT. It codes for CASTGVDTQYF. This chain connects TRBV6-5 to TRBJ2-3, with D possibly matching TRBD2 (5 bases). Germline CDR1 and CDR2: MNHEY and SVGAGI. The CDR3 is 11 residues long. Trimming left V 7 bases short and J 6 bases short, with 8 bases between.

The chain uses TRBV27 and TRBJ2-7, with D perhaps TRBD1 (6 bases). The CDR3 loop spans 11 amino acids. Germline V gives CDR1 MNHEY, CDR2 SMNVEV (reference sequence). V was shortened by 7 bases and J by 7 bases, with 11 bases between the two germline ends. The CDR3, as DNA: TGTGCCAGCAATACAGGGTCAGAGCAGTACTTC. Its protein product is CASNTGSEQYF.

The gene calls are TRBV6-5 and TRBJ1-3; D might be TRBD1 (6 bases). This CDR3 is 13 amino acids long. Per the germline V gene, CDR1 is MNHEY and CDR2 is SVGAGI. Trimming removed 8 bases at V and 0 bases at J, with 8 bases between. The CDR3 is CASGGSSGNTIYF. Here the CDR3 DNA reads TGTGCCAGCGGGGGCAGCTCTGGAAACACCATATATTTT.

This sequence joins TRBV7-3 and TRBJ2-3; D unresolved. V was pared by 1 base and J by 0 bases, with 5 bases between. Germline CDR1 is SGHTA and CDR2 is FQGTGA. This CDR3 comprises 14 residues. The CDR3 DNA sequence: TGTGCCAGCAGCTTAATTGGCAGCACAGATACGCAGTATTTT. Encoded protein: CASSLIGSTDTQYF.

This CDR3 is CATSTHFPGQGVHEQYF. DNA of the CDR3: TGTGCCACCAGCACCCATTTTCCGGGACAGGGTGTCCACGAGCAGTACTTC. The chain joins TRBV15 to TRBJ2-7, with 9 bases aligning to TRBD1. With 4 bases clipped from V and 5 bases from J, the junction kept 15 bases outside the gene matches. CDR1 LNHNV and CDR2 YYDKDF come from the germline V gene (reference sequence). The CDR3 spans 17 residues.

To note about this clone: Germline and junction disagree at one end, which may indicate a read error. This chain uses TRBV28 with TRBJ1-1; 8 bases line up with TRBD1. Per germline, CDR1 MDHEN and CDR2 SYDVKM. The length of the CDR3 is 12 residues. CDR3 residues: CACRGLYTEAFF. In DNA, the CDR3 is TGTGCCTGCAGGGGGCTGTACACTGAAGCTTTCTTT.

The chain recombines TRBV18 with TRBJ1-4; D may be TRBD1 (6 bases). Germline loops: CDR1 KGHSH, CDR2 LQKENI. This CDR3 spans 16 amino acids. V lost 6 bases to trimming and J lost 0 bases, with 14 bases between them. Here the CDR3 reads CASSPGQTATNEKLFF. The CDR3 DNA sequence: TGTGCCAGCTCCCCCGGACAGACGGCAACTAATGAAAAACTGTTTTTT.

This sequence joins TRBV7-9 and TRBJ1-4; the D gene is possibly TRBD1 (5 bases). The V gene lost 5 bases and the J gene lost 6 bases, with 16 bases spanning the gap. The germline V gene encodes CDR1 SEHNR and CDR2 FQNEAQ (reference sequence). The CDR3 is made up of 15 amino acids. In DNA form, the CDR3 reads TGTGCCAGCAGCGGAGTAGGGGAAGAGGATGAAAAACTGTTTTTT. Protein product: CASSGVGEEDEKLFF. The whole variable domain, filled in from reference TRBV7-9 and TRBJ1-4, reads DTGVSQNPRHKITKRGQNVTFRCDPISEHNRLYWYRQTLGQGPEFLTYFQNEAQLEKSRLLSDRFSAERPKGSFSTLEIQRTEQGDSAMYLCASSGVGEEDEKLFFGSGTQLSVL.

V is TRBV2 and J is TRBJ2-6; perhaps TRBD1 as D (5 bases). The V gene lost 8 bases and the J gene lost 3 bases, with 8 bases spanning the gap. CDR1 is SNHLY, CDR2 FYNNEI, per germline. The CDR3 is 13 amino acids. The CDR3 bases are TGTGCCAGCGTGGGGCATGGGGCCAACGTCCTGACTTTC. It is translated as CASVGHGANVLTF.

V usage is TRBV28 and J usage is TRBJ1-5; 10 bases align to TRBD1. Losses at the gene ends were 8 bases for V and 3 bases for J; bases not matched to a gene: 1. This CDR3 is built from 13 residues. Germline-derived CDR1 and CDR2 are MDHEN and SYDVKM. DNA for the CDR3: TGTGCCAGCGGGACAGGGGACAATCAGCCCCAGCATTTT. It specifies CASGTGDNQPQHF.

In DNA, the CDR3 is TGTGCCAGCAGTGACGTATCCCCCGGGACTAGCGGCAAAAACATTCAGTACTTC. Translated: CASSDVSPGTSGKNIQYF. This chain connects TRBV6-4 to TRBJ2-4, with TRBD2 matching 11 bases. The CDR3 covers 18 residues. Germline V lookup: CDR1 MRHNA, CDR2 SNTAGT. V was pared by 2 bases and J by 3 bases, with 9 bases of the junction left unmatched.

The chain has TRBV20-1 and TRBJ1-2; unclear D gene. The CDR3 extends over 11 amino acids. Deletions cut 7 bases from V and 8 bases from J, with 14 bases between. Germline assignment: CDR1 DFQATT and CDR2 SNEGSKA (reference sequence). Here the CDR3 reads CSVAGPGGYTF. In DNA form, the CDR3 reads TGCAGTGTTGCGGGTCCAGGCGGCTACACCTTC.

The genes are TRBV23-1 and TRBJ2-7, with D hard to call. TRBV23-1 is recorded as an ORF, its role being uncertain. The CDR3 has 17 residues. The V end was cut by 6 bases, the J end by 2 bases, with 23 bases between. The CDR3 DNA reads TGCGCCAGCAGCCCAATGTCCCAGCCCTGTGACACCTACGAGCAGTACTTC. This encodes CASSPMSQPCDTYEQYF.

The V call is TRBV20-1, the J call TRBJ2-7; a possible D gene is TRBD1 (6 bases). Germline CDR1 is DFQATT and CDR2 is SNEGSKA (reference sequence). This CDR3 is built from 11 residues. Trimming pared 7 bases from V and 3 bases from J, leaving 10 bases between. This chain's CDR3 is CSVDRDYEQYF. For the CDR3, the DNA is TGCAGTGTGGACAGAGACTACGAGCAGTACTTC.

Notes on this clone: Other DNA sequences in the sample encode the same CDR3. The chain employs TRBV5-8 and TRBJ2-2; possibly TRBD2 for D (6 bases). In germline, CDR1 is SGHTS, CDR2 YDEGEE. Trimming took 4 bases from V and 4 from J, leaving 23 bases between them. This CDR3 comprises 18 residues. The CDR3 DNA reads TGTGCCAGCAGCCTTACGACTAGTGCCGGACTCAGCACCGGGGAGCTGTTTTTT. Translating gives CASSLTTSAGLSTGELFF.

V and J are TRBV27 and TRBJ2-1, with 14 bases aligning to TRBD2. Germline-derived CDR1 and CDR2 are MNHEY and SMNVEV (reference sequence). V was clipped by 6 bases and J by 5 bases; unmatched bases: 6. The CDR3 loop spans 16 amino acids. The CDR3 DNA reads as TGTGCCAGCAGGGGGACTAGCGGGAGCCGGCACAATGAGCAGTTCTTC. Translation gives CASRGTSGSRHNEQFF.

V gene TRBV5-4 combines with J gene TRBJ2-5; no clear D gene. Trimming left V 3 bases short and J 0 bases short, with 3 bases between. In germline, CDR1 is SGHNT, CDR2 YYREEE (reference sequence). The CDR3 has 12 amino acids. The CDR3 region is CASSSYQETQYF. The CDR3, as DNA: TGTGCCAGCAGCTCGTACCAAGAGACCCAGTACTTC.

This chain joins TRBV27 and TRBJ2-7; 8 bases align to TRBD1. Trimming removed 3 bases from V and 1 base from J; junction bases left unmatched: 11. Germline-derived CDR1 and CDR2 are MNHEY and SMNVEV (reference sequence). CDR3 length equals 17 residues. CDR3 in DNA: TGTGCCAGCAGTTTCTCCATGGGGGACAGGAGGTCCTACGAGCAGTACTTC. It specifies CASSFSMGDRRSYEQYF.

V gene TRBV7-2 combines with J gene TRBJ2-7; 10 bases line up with TRBD2. This CDR3 is built from 15 residues. Germline CDR1 SGHTA, CDR2 FQGNSA. Trimming cost V 5 bases and J 4 bases; bases outside gene matches: 8. This CDR3 is CASSQGELAGYEQYF. The CDR3 nucleotides are TGTGCCAGCAGCCAGGGGGAACTAGCGGGATACGAGCAGTACTTC.

The chain links TRBV10-3 to TRBJ2-5; the D is unclear. This CDR3 region has 13 residues. With 0 bases removed from V and 3 bases from J, the gap between germline ends came to 5 bases. Germline V gene lookup returns CDR1 ENHRY and CDR2 SYGVKD. The CDR3 nucleotides are TGTGCCATCAGTGAGTCCCAGAAAGAGACCCAGTACTTC. Its translation is CAISESQKETQYF.

The chain couples TRBV6-5 to TRBJ1-1, with D perhaps matching TRBD1 (5 bases). The CDR3 contains 14 residues. Germline CDR1 MNHEY, CDR2 SVGAGI. Trimming removed 2 bases at V and 2 bases at J, with 9 bases between. The CDR3 bases are TGTGCCAGCAGTTACCAGGGCCCCAACACTGAAGCTTTCTTT. Translating it yields CASSYQGPNTEAFF.

The table lists this clone with a count of one. J is TRBJ1-1 and V is TRBV13, with D possibly being TRBD1 (5 bases). The germline gives CDR1 PRHDT, CDR2 FYEKMQ (reference sequence). The CDR3 loop spans 11 amino acids. Trimming removed 4 bases from V and 7 bases from J, with 7 bases in between. The CDR3 loop is CASSSRDEAFF. The CDR3 DNA sequence: TGTGCCAGCAGCTCCAGGGATGAAGCTTTCTTT.

J is TRBJ1-1 and V is TRBV2; D gene unclear. CDR1 is SNHLY and CDR2 is FYNNEI in the germline V gene. The CDR3 is 13 residues long. V was cut by 7 bases and J by 0 bases, with 9 bases left in between. CDR3 nucleotides: TGTGCCAGCACGGTAGCTATGAACACTGAAGCTTTCTTT. It yields the protein CASTVAMNTEAFF.